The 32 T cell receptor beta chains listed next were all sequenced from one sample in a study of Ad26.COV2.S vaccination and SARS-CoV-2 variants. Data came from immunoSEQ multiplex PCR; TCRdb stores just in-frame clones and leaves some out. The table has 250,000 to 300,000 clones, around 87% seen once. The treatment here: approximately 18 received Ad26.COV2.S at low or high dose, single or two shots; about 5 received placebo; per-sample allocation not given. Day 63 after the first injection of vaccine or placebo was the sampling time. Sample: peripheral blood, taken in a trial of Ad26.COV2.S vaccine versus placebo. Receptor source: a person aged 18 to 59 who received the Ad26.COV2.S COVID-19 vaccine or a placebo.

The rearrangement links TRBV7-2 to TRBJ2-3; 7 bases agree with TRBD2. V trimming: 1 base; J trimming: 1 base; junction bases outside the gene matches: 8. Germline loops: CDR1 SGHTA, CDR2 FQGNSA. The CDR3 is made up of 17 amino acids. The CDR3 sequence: CASSLDRSGGGTDTQYF. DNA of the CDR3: TGTGCCAGCAGCTTAGATCGGTCGGGGGGTGGCACAGATACGCAGTATTTT.

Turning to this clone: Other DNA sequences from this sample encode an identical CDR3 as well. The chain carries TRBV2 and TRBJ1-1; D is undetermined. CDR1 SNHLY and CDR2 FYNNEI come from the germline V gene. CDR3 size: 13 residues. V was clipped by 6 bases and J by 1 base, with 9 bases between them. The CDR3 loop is CASRETENTEAFF. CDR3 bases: TGTGCCAGCAGAGAAACAGAGAACACTGAAGCTTTCTTT.

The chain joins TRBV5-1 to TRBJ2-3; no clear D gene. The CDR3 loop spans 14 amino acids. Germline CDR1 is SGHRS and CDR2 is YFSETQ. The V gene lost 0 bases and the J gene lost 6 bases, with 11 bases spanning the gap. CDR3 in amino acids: CASSLGSSLDTQYF. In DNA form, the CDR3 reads TGCGCCAGCAGCTTGGGTAGTTCCTTGGATACGCAGTATTTT.

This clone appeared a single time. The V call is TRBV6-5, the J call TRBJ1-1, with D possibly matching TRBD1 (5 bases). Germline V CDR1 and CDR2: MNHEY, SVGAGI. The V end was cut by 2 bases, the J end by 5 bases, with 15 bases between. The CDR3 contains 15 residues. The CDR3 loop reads CASSYPGRPGTEAFF. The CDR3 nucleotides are TGTGCCAGCAGTTACCCGGGGCGCCCGGGGACTGAAGCTTTCTTT.

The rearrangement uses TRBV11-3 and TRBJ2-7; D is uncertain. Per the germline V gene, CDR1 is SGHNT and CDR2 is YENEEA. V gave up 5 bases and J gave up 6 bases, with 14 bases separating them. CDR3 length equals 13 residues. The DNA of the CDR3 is TGTGCCAGCAGCCGTCACCTGATGACCGAGCAGTACTTC. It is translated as CASSRHLMTEQYF.

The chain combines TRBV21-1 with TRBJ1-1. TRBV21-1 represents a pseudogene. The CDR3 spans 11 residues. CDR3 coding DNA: TGTGCCAGCAGCCCGGTAGGGACGGCTTTCTTT. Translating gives CASSPVGTAFF.

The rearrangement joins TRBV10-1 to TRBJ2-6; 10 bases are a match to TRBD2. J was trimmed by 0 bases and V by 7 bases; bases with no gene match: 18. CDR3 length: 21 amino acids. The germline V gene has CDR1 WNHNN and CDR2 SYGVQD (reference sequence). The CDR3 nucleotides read TGCGCCAGCACCCAGCGGGAGGGTGGCAGGGGTCCCTACTCTGGGGCCAACGTCCTGACTTTC. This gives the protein CASTQREGGRGPYSGANVLTF.

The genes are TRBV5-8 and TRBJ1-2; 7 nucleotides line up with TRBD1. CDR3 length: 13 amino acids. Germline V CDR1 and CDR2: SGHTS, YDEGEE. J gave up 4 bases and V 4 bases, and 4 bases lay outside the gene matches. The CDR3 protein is CASSAGTVYGYTF. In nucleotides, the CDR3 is TGTGCCAGCAGCGCCGGGACAGTCTATGGCTACACCTTC.

The CDR3 nucleotides read TGTGCCAGCAGTTTATTTGGGGGCATGGGCACTGAAGCTTTCTTT. This codes for CASSLFGGMGTEAFF. The chain has TRBV27 and TRBJ1-1, with D perhaps TRBD1 (6 bases). Germline V lookup: CDR1 MNHEY, CDR2 SMNVEV (reference sequence). The CDR3 spans 15 residues. V was trimmed by 1 base and J by 4 bases, leaving 13 bases between them.

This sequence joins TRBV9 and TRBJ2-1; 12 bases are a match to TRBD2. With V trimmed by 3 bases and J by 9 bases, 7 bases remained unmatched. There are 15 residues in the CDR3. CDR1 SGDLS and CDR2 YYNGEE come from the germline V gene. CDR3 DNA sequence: TGTGCCAGCAGCGCGTCTAGCGGGAGGGGCAGTGAGCAGTTCTTC. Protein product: CASSASSGRGSEQFF.

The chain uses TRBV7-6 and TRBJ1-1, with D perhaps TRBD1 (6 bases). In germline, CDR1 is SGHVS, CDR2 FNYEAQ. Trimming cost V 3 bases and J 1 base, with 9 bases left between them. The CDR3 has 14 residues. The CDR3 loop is CASSLWGQNTEAFF. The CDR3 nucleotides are TGTGCCAGCAGCTTGTGGGGGCAGAACACTGAAGCTTTCTTT. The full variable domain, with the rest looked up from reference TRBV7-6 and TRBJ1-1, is GAGVSQSPRYKVTKRGQDVALRCDPISGHVSLYWYRQALGQGPEFLTYFNYEAQQDKSGLPNDRFSAERPEGSISTLTIQRTEQRDSAMYRCASSLWGQNTEAFFGQGTRLTVV.

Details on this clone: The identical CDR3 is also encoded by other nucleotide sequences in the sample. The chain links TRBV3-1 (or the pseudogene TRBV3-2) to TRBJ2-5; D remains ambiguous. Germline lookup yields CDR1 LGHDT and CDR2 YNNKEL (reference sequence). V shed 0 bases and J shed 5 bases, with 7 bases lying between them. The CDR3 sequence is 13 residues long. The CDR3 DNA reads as TGTGCCAGCAGCCAAGAAGGCACCGAGACCCAGTACTTC. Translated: CASSQEGTETQYF.

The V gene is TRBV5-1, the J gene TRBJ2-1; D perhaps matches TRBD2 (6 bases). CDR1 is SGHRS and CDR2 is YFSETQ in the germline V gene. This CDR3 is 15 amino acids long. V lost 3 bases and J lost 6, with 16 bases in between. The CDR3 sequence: CASSWMEGLGNEQFF. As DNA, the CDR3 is TGCGCCAGCAGCTGGATGGAGGGACTGGGCAATGAGCAGTTCTTC. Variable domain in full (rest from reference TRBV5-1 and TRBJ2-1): KAGVTQTPRYLIKTRGQQVTLSCSPISGHRSVSWYQQTPGQGLQFLFEYFSETQRNKGNFPGRFSGRQFSNSRSEMNVSTLELGDSALYLCASSWMEGLGNEQFFGPGTRLTVL.

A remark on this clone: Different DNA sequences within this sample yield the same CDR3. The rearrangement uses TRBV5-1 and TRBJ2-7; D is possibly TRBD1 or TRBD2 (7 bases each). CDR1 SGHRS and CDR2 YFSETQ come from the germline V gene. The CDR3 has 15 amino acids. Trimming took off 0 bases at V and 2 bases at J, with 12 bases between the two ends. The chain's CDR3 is CASSLGAGGAYEQYF. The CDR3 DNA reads TGCGCCAGCAGCTTGGGAGCAGGGGGGGCCTACGAGCAGTACTTC.

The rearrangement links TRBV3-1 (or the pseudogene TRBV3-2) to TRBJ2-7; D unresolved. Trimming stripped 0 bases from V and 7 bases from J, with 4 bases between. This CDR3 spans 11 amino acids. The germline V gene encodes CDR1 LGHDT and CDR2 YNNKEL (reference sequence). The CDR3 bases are TGTGCCAGCAGCCAAGAGGGGGAGCAGTACTTC. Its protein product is CASSQEGEQYF.

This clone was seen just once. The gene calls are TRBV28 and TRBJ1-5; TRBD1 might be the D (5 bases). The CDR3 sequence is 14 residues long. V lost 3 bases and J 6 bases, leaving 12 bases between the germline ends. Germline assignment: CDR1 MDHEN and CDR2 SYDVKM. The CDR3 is CASSFAGNGQPQHF. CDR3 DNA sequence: TGTGCCAGCAGTTTTGCAGGGAATGGTCAGCCCCAGCATTTT.

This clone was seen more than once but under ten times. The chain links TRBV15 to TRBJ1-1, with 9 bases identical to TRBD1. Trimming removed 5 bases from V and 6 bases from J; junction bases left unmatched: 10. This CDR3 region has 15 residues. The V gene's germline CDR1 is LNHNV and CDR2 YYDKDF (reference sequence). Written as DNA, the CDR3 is TGTGCCACCAGCCGGGGGACAGGGACGGGTCCTGAAGCTTTCTTT. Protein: CATSRGTGTGPEAFF.

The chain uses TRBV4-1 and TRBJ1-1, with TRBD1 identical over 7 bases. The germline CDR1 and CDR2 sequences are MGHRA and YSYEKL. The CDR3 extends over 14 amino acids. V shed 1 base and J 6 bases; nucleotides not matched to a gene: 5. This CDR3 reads CASSQGNRGAEAFF. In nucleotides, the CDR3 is TGCGCCAGCAGCCAAGGGAACAGGGGCGCTGAAGCTTTCTTT.

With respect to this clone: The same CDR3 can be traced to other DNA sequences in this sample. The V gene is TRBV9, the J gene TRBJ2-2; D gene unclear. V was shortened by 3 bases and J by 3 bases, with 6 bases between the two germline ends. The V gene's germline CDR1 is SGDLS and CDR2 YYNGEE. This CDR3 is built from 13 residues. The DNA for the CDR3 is TGTGCCAGCAGCGGTCGGGACACCGGGGAGCTGTTTTTT. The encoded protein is CASSGRDTGELFF.

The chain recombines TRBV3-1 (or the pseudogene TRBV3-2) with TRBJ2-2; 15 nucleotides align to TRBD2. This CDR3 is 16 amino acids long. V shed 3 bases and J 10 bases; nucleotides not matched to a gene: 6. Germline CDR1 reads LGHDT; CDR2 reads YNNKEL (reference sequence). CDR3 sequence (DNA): TGTGCCAGCAGCCACCGGGGACTAGCGGGAGGTATGGAGCTGTTTTTT. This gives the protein CASSHRGLAGGMELFF.

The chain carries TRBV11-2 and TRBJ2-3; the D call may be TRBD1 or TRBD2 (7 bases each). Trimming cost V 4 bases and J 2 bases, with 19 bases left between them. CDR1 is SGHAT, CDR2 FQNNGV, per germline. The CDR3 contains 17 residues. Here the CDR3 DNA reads TGTGCCAGCAGCTCCCTGGGGAGGGGGCTTCACACAGATACGCAGTATTTT. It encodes CASSSLGRGLHTDTQYF.

CDR3: CATRTGVSNSPLHF. In nucleotides, the CDR3 is TGTGCCACCAGAACGGGGGTTTCTAATTCACCCCTCCACTTT. The J gene is TRBJ1-6, the V gene TRBV15, with D possibly TRBD1 on 5 matching bases. CDR1 is LNHNV and CDR2 is YYDKDF in the germline V gene (reference sequence). CDR3 length: 14 residues. V lost 6 bases, J lost 6 bases, and 12 bases lay in between.

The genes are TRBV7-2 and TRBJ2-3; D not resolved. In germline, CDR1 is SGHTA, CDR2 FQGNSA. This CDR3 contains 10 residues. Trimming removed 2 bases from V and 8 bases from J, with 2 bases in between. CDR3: CASSLSTQYF. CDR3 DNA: TGTGCCAGCAGCTTAAGTACGCAGTATTTT.

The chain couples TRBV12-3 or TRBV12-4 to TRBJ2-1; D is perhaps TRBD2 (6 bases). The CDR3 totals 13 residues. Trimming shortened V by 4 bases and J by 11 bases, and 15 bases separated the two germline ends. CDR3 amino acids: CASSWPGGMKQFF. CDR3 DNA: TGTGCCAGCAGTTGGCCGGGCGGGATGAAGCAGTTCTTC.

CDR3 protein: CASSFGGSGANVLTF. The CDR3 nucleotides are TGTGCCAGCAGTTTTGGGGGCTCTGGGGCCAACGTCCTGACTTTC. This chain joins TRBV6-2 or TRBV6-3 and TRBJ2-6, with D possibly called TRBD1 or TRBD2 (5 bases each). Germline V lookup: CDR1 MNHEY, CDR2 SVGEGT. CDR3 size: 15 residues. V was clipped by 4 bases and J by 0 bases, with 7 bases between them.

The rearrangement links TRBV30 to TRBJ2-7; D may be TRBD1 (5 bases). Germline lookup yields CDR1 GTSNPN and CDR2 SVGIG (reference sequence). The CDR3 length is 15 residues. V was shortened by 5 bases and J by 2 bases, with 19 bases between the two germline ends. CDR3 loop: CAWGLGHLSTYEQYF. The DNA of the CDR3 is TGTGCCTGGGGGCTCGGACACCTTTCCACCTACGAGCAGTACTTC.

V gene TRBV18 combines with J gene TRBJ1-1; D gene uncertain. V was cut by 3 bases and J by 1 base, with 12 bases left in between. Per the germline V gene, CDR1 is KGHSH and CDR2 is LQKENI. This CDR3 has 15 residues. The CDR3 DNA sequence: TGTGCCAGCTCACCCTCCTTGGGAGCGAACACTGAAGCTTTCTTT. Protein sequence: CASSPSLGANTEAFF.

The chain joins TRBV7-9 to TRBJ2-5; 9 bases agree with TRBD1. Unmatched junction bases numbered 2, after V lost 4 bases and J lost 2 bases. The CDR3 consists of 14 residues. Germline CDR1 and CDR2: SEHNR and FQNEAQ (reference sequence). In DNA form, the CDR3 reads TGTGCCAGCAGCTGGGACAGGGCACAAGAGACCCAGTACTTC. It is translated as CASSWDRAQETQYF.

The CDR3 spells CASSQVPGEIGYTF. For the CDR3, the DNA is TGCGCCAGCAGCCAAGTTCCAGGGGAAATTGGCTACACCTTC. The chain recombines TRBV4-3 with TRBJ1-2, with D perhaps TRBD1 (6 bases). The CDR3 length is 14 residues. Germline V gene sequence: CDR1 LGHNA, CDR2 YSLEER. The germline V and J ends were trimmed by 1 base and 7 bases, with 13 bases remaining between them.

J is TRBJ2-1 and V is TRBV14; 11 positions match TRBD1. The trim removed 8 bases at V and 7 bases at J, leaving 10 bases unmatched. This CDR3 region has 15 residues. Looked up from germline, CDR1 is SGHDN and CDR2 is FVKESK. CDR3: CASHVGTGGRNEQFF. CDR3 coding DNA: TGTGCCAGCCACGTTGGGACAGGGGGTCGAAATGAGCAGTTCTTC.

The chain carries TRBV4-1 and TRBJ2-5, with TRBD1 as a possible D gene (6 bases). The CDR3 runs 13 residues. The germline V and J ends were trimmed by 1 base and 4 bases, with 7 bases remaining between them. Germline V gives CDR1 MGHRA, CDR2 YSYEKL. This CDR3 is CASSQGGGETQYF. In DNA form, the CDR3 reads TGCGCCAGCAGCCAAGGAGGGGGAGAGACCCAGTACTTC.

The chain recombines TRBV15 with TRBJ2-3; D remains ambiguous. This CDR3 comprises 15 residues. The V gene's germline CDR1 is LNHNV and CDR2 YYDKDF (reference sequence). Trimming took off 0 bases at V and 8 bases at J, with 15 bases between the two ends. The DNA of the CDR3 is TGTGCCACCAGCAGAGACCTCTCGTTGGCAGGTACGCAGTATTTT. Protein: CATSRDLSLAGTQYF.